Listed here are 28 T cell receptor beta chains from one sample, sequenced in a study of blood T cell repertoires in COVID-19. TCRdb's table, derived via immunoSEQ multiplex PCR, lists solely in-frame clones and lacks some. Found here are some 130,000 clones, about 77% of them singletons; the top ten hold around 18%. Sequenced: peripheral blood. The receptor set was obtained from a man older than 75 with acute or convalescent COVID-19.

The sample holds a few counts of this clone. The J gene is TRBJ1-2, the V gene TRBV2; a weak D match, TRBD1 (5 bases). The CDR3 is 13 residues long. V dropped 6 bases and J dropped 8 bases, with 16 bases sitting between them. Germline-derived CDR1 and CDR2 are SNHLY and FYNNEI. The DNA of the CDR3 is TGTGCCAGCAGGCTAGACAGCCTTGGGGGCTACACCTTC. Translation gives CASRLDSLGGYTF.

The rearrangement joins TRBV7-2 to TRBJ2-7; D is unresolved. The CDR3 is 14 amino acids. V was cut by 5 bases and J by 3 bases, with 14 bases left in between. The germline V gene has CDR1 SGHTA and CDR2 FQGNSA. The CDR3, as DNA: TGTGCCAGCAGCCCGACAACCAAGCACTACGAGCAGTACTTC. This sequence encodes CASSPTTKHYEQYF.

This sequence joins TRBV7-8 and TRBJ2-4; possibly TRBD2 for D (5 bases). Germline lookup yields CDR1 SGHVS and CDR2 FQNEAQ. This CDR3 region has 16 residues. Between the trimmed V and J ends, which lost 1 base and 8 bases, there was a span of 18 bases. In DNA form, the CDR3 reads TGTGCCAGCAGCTTAGTTTCGGGATTCGGCGGAGACATTCAGTACTTC. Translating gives CASSLVSGFGGDIQYF.

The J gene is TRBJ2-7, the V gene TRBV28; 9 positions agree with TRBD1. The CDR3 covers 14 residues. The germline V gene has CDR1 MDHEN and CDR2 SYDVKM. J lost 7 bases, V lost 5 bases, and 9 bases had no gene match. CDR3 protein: CASSLTQGAGEQYF. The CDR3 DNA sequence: TGTGCCAGCAGTCTCACACAGGGGGCGGGGGAGCAGTACTTC.

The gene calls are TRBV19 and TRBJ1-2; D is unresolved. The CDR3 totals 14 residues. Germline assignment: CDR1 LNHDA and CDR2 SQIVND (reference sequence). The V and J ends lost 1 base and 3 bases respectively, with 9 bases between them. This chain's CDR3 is CASSIGPADYGYTF. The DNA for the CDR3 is TGTGCCAGTAGTATAGGGCCCGCGGACTATGGCTACACCTTC.

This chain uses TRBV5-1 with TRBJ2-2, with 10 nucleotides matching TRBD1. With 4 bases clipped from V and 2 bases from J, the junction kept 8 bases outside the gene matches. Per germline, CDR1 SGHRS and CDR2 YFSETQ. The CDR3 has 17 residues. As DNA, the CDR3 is TGCGCCAGCAGCCAACCGACAGGGGGCGGTAACACCGGGGAGCTGTTTTTT. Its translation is CASSQPTGGGNTGELFF.

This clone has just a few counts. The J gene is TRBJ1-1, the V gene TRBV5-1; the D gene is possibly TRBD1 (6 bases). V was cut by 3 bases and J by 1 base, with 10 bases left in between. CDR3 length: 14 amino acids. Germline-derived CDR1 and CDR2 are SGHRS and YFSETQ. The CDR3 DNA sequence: TGCGCCAGCAGCTCGAGGACAGCGAACACTGAAGCTTTCTTT. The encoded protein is CASSSRTANTEAFF.

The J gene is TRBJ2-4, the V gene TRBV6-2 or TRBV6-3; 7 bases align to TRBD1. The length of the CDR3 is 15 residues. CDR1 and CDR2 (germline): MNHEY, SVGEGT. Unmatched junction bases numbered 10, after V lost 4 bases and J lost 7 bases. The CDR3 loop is CASSSPDREGNIQYF. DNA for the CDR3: TGTGCCAGCAGTTCCCCCGACAGGGAAGGGAACATTCAGTACTTC.

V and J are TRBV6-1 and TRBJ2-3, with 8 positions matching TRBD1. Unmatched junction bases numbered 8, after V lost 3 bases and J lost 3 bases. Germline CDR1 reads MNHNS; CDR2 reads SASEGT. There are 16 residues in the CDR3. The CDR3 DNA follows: TGTGCCAGCAGTGACCACCGGGACAGGATAACAGATACGCAGTATTTT. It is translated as CASSDHRDRITDTQYF.

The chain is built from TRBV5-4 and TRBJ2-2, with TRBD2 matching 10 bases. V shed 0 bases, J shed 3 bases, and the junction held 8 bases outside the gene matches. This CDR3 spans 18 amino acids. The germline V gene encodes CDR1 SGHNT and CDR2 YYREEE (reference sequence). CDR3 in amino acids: CASSLALAGAAYTGELFF. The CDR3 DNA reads TGTGCCAGCAGCTTGGCTCTAGCGGGGGCCGCCTACACCGGGGAGCTGTTTTTT.

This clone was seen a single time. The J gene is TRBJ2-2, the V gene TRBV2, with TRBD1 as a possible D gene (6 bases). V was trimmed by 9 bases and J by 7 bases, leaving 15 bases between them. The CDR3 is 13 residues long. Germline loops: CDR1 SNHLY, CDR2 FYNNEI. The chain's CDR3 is CASTGLGGGELFF. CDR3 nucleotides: TGTGCCAGTACAGGGCTAGGGGGCGGGGAGCTGTTTTTT.

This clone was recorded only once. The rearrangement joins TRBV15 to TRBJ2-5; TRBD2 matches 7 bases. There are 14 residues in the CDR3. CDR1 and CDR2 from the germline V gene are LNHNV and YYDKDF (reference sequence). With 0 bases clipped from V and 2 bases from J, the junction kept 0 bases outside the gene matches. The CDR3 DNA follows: TGTGCCACCAGCAGAGAGGGGGGGCAAGAGACCCAGTACTTC. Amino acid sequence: CATSREGGQETQYF. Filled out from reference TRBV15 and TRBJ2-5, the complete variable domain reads DAMVIQNPRYQVTQFGKPVTLSCSQTLNHNVMYWYQQKSSQAPKLLFHYYDKDFNNEADTPDNFQSRRPNTSFCFLDIRSPGLGDTAMYLCATSREGGQETQYFGPGTRLLVL.

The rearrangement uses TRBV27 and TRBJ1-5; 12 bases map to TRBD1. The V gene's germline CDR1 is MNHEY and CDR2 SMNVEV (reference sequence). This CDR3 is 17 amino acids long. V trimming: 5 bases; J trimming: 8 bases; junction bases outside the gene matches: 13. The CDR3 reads CASSRTGTGGAEKPQHF. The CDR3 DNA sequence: TGTGCCAGCAGTCGAACCGGGACAGGGGGCGCCGAAAAGCCCCAGCATTTT.

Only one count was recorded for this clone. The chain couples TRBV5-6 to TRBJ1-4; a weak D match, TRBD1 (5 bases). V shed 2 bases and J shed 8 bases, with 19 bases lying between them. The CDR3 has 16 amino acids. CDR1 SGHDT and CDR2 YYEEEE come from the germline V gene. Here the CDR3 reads CASSFSLAGRKEKLFF. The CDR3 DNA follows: TGTGCCAGCAGCTTCTCACTCGCGGGACGAAAGGAAAAACTGTTTTTT.

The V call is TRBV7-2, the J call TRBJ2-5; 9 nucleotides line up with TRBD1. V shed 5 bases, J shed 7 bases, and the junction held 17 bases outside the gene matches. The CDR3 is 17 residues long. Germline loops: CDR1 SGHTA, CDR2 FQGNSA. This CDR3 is CASSLDISDRGRGTQYF. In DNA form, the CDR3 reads TGTGCCAGCAGCCTAGATATTTCGGACAGGGGAAGGGGGACCCAGTACTTC.

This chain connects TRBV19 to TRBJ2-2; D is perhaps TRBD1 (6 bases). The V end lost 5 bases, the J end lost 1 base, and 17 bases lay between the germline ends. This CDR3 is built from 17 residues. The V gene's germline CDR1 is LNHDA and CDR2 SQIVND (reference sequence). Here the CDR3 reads CASSPRGRGVNTGELFF. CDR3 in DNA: TGTGCCAGTAGTCCTCGGGGCAGGGGAGTGAACACCGGGGAGCTGTTTTTT.

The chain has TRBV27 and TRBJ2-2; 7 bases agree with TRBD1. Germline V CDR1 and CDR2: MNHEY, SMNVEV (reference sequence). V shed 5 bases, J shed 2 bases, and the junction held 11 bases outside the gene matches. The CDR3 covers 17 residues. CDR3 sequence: CASSQGQKIINTGELFF. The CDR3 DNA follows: TGTGCCAGCAGTCAGGGACAGAAGATTATAAACACCGGGGAGCTGTTTTTT.

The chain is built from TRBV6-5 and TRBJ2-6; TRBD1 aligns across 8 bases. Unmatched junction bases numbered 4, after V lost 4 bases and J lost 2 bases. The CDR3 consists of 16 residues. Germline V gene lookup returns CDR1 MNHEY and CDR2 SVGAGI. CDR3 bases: TGTGCCAGCAGTTCGGGACAGGTCCCTGGGGCCAACGTCCTGACTTTC. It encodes CASSSGQVPGANVLTF.

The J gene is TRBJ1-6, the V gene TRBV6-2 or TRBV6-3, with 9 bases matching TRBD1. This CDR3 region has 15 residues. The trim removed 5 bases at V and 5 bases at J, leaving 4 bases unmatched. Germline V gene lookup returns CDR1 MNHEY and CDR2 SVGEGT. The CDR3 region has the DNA TGTGCCAGCAGTCAACGGACAGGGGATAATTCACCCCTCCACTTT. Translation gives CASSQRTGDNSPLHF.

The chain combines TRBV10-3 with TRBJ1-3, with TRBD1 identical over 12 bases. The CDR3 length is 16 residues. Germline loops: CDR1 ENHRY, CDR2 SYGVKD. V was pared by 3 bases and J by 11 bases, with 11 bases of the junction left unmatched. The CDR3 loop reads CAISDPPGQGAPPIYF. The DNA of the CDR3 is TGTGCCATCAGTGATCCACCGGGACAGGGGGCTCCCCCCATATATTTT.

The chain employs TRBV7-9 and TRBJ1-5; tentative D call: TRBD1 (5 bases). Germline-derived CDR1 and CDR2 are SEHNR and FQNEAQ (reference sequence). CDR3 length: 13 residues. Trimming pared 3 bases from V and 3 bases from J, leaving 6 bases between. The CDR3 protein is CASSLDTNQPQHF. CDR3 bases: TGTGCCAGCAGCTTGGACACCAATCAGCCCCAGCATTTT.

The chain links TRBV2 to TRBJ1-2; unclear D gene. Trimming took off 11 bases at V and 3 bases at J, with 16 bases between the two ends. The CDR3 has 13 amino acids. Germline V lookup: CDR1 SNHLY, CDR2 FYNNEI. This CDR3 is CAGSLQEDYGYTF. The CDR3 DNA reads TGTGCCGGGAGTCTTCAGGAGGACTATGGCTACACCTTC. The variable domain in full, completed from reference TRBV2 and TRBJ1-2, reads EPEVTQTPSHQVTQMGQEVILRCVPISNHLYFYWYRQILGQKVEFLVSFYNNEISEKSEIFDDQFSVERPDGSNFTLKIRSTKLEDSAMYFCAGSLQEDYGYTFGSGTRLTVV.

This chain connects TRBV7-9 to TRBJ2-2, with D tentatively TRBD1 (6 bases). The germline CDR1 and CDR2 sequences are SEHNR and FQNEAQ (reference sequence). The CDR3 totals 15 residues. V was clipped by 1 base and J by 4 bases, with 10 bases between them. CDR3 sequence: CASSLGRQVTGELFF. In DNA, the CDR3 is TGTGCCAGCAGCTTAGGGCGACAGGTCACCGGGGAGCTGTTTTTT.

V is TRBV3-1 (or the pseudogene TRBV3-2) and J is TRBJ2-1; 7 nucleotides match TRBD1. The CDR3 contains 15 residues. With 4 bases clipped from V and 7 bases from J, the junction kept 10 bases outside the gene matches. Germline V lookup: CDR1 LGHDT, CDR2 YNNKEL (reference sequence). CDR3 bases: TGTGCCAGCAGCCGAGACACAGGACAGGCGAATGAGCAGTTCTTC. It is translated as CASSRDTGQANEQFF.

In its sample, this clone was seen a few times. The CDR3 is CASRKDRLSGNTIYF. The CDR3 DNA is TGTGCCAGTAGGAAGGACAGGCTCTCTGGAAACACCATATATTTT. The gene calls are TRBV19 and TRBJ1-3; 7 bases align to TRBD1. V was pared by 6 bases and J by 0 bases, with 5 bases of the junction left unmatched. This CDR3 is built from 15 residues. Germline V gene data show CDR1 as LNHDA and CDR2 as SQIVND (reference sequence).

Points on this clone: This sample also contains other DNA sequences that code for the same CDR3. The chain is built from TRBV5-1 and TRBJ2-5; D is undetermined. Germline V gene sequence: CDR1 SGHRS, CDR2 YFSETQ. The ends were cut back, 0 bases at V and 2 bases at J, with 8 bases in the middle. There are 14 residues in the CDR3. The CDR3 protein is CASSLGGQQETQYF. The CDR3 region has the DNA TGCGCCAGCAGCTTGGGTGGGCAACAAGAGACCCAGTACTTC.

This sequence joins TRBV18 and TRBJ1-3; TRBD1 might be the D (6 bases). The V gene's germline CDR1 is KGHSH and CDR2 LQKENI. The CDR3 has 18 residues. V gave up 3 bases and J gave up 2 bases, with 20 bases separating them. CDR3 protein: CASSPIQSTGSTGNTIYF. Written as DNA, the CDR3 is TGTGCCAGCTCACCTATTCAATCAACAGGGAGCACTGGAAACACCATATATTTT.

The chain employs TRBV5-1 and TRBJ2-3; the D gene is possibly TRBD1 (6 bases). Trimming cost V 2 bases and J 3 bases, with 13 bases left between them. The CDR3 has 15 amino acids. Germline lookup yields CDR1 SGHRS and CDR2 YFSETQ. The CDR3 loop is CASSFASGATDTQYF. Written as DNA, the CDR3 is TGCGCCAGCAGCTTTGCGTCAGGGGCGACAGATACGCAGTATTTT.